The clone carrying this T cell receptor (beta chain) was found once. The sample comes from a study of blood T cell repertoires in COVID-19. Study-level information: T cells, B-cell-depleted T cells, or PBMCs provided the cDNA or gDNA that served as material.

Looked up from germline, CDR1 is KGHSY and CDR2 is FQNENV. This CDR3 comprises 15 residues. Trimming cost V 0 bases and J 8 bases; bases outside gene matches: 3. Sequenced by immunoSEQ multiplex PCR; TCRdb stores in-frame clones only, minus some. The top ten hold approximately 2% of the sample, which has approximately 230,000 clones, 70% to 90% seen once. The sample comprised peripheral blood. The chain carries TRBV16 and TRBJ1-4, with TRBD1 matching over 10 bases. The sequence came from a man in his thirties or forties who had recovered from COVID-19. In DNA form, the CDR3 reads TGTGCCAGCAGCCAATCAGGGACAGGGGCGGAAAAACTGTTTTTT. It codes for CASSQSGTGAEKLFF.